The clone carrying this T cell receptor beta chain has a single count. It was with a sample-barcoded 5' primer and a J-beta primer mix that a second PCR of roughly 6 to 12 cycles was run. TCRdb used MiXCR to reprocess the 5' RACE reads, holding one entry per CDR3 protein. This sample carries over 950,000 distinct CDR3 sequences, 51% of them seen once, and the ten largest clones take 20% to 25%. The sample comes from a study of blood T cells in healthy people across ages. Germline CDR1 MGHDK, CDR2 SYGVNS. Deletions cut 3 bases from V and 14 bases from J, with 14 bases between. This CDR3 contains 13 residues.

The V gene is TRBV25-1, the J gene TRBJ1-6, with D unresolved. The sequencing input was blood. This clonotype was obtained from a woman aged 55 to 70 in good health. The CDR3 loop reads CASSEGTGWALHF. The CDR3 nucleotides read TGTGCCAGCAGTGAGGGTACGGGGTGGGCCCTCCACTTT.